The 9 T cell receptor beta chains given below trace back to one sample, sequenced in a study of long-term antiretroviral therapy in people with HIV. At the survey level, the v3.0 immunoSEQ assay was run. Profiling relied on immunoSEQ multiplex PCR, and the TCRdb table lists in-frame clones only, not all of them. The sample carries about 50,000 clones, around 84% recorded once. The sequenced sample was unsorted PBMCs, obtained 0.8 years after starting antiretroviral therapy. The receptors shown here come from a young woman with HIV.

The V gene is TRBV19, the J gene TRBJ1-1; D is unclear. The germline gives CDR1 LNHDA, CDR2 SQIVND (reference sequence). This CDR3 comprises 14 residues. Trimming cost V 6 bases and J 2 bases, with 13 bases left between them. CDR3 loop: CASSPRRTNTEAFF. The CDR3 bases are TGTGCCAGTAGCCCCCGACGGACCAACACTGAAGCTTTCTTT.

This clone was seen just once. V and J are TRBV2 and TRBJ1-1; D not certain. The germline V gene has CDR1 SNHLY and CDR2 FYNNEI. The germline V and J ends were trimmed by 1 base and 3 bases, with 6 bases remaining between them. The CDR3 runs to 13 residues. The CDR3, as DNA: TGTGCCAGCAGTGAAGTGATAGACACTGAAGCTTTCTTT. It yields the protein CASSEVIDTEAFF.

This clone appeared a single time. The chain couples TRBV13 to TRBJ1-2, with D hard to call. The CDR3 extends over 13 amino acids. Trimming took off 4 bases at V and 8 bases at J, with 14 bases between the two ends. The germline V gene encodes CDR1 PRHDT and CDR2 FYEKMQ (reference sequence). The CDR3 nucleotides read TGTGCCAGCAGCTCACGGGAGAGTGACGGCTACACCTTC. Its translation is CASSSRESDGYTF.

The chain combines TRBV21-1 with TRBJ1-2. TRBV21-1 is classified as a pseudogene. The CDR3 runs 14 residues. The CDR3 is CASSSRASGGGYTF. The CDR3 coding sequence is TGTGCCAGCAGCAGCCGGGCCTCAGGAGGTGGCTACACCTTC.

V gene TRBV6-1 combines with J gene TRBJ2-7, with D unresolved. The V gene lost 5 bases and the J gene lost 3 bases, with 8 bases spanning the gap. Germline lookup yields CDR1 MNHNS and CDR2 SASEGT. The CDR3 sequence is 12 residues long. The CDR3 here is CASSTDNYEQYF. CDR3 coding DNA: TGTGCCAGCAGTACCGACAACTACGAGCAGTACTTC.

This chain links TRBV5-1 with TRBJ1-1; D not certain. With 2 bases removed from V and 2 bases from J, the gap between germline ends came to 10 bases. Germline CDR1 and CDR2: SGHRS and YFSETQ. CDR3 length: 14 residues. The DNA for the CDR3 is TGCGCCAGCAGCTTAGGACGGTACAACACTGAAGCTTTCTTT. Protein product: CASSLGRYNTEAFF.

V gene TRBV6-6 combines with J gene TRBJ1-1; D possibly corresponds to TRBD1 (5 bases). Between the trimmed V and J ends, which lost 8 bases and 0 bases, there was a span of 16 bases. Germline V CDR1 and CDR2: MNHNY, SVGAGI (reference sequence). The length of the CDR3 is 15 residues. DNA of the CDR3: TGTGCCAGCCTCCCGGGGGTCGGACTGAACACTGAAGCTTTCTTT. This sequence encodes CASLPGVGLNTEAFF.

This sequence joins TRBV4-3 and TRBJ2-7; 7 nucleotides align to TRBD1. The CDR3 covers 14 residues. From germline, CDR1 is LGHNA and CDR2 YSLEER. With V trimmed by 4 bases and J by 6 bases, 9 bases remained unmatched. CDR3 in DNA: TGCGCCAGCAGCCTATCGACAGGGATCGGCGAGCAGTACTTC. Amino acid sequence: CASSLSTGIGEQYF.

This sequence joins TRBV7-3 and TRBJ2-2; no clear D gene. The CDR3 length is 15 residues. Germline CDR1 SGHTA, CDR2 FQGTGA. Trimming left V 1 base short and J 4 bases short, with 10 bases between. The chain's CDR3 is CASSLMGSATGELFF. CDR3 nucleotides: TGTGCCAGCAGCTTAATGGGGTCCGCCACCGGGGAGCTGTTTTTT.